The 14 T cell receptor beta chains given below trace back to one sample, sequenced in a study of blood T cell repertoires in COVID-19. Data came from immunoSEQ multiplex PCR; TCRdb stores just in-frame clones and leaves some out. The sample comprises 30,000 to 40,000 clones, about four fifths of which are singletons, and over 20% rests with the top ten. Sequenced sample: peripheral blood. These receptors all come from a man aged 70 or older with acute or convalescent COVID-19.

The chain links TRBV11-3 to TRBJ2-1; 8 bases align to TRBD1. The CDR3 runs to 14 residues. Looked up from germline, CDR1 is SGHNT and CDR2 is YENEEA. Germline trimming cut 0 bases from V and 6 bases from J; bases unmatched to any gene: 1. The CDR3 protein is CASSLDGTGNEQFF. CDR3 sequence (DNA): TGTGCCAGCAGCTTAGATGGGACAGGCAATGAGCAGTTCTTC.

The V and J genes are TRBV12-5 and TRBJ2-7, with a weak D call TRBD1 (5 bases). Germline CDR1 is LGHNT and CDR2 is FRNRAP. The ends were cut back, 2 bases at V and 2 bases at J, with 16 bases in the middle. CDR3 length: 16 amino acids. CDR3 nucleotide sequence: TGTGCTAGTGGTTTGCGGTCCAGGGTGGGAACCTACGAGCAGTACTTC. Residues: CASGLRSRVGTYEQYF.

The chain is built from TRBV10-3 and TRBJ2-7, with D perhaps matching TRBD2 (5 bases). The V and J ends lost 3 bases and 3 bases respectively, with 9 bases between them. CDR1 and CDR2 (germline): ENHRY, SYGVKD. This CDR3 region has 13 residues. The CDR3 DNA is TGTGCCATCAGTGACCTAGAGGGCTACGAGCAGTACTTC. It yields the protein CAISDLEGYEQYF.

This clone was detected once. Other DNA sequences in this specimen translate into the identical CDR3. The CDR3 DNA reads as TGTGCCAGCAGCCCCCAGGGGAATCAGCCCCAGCATTTT. Protein product: CASSPQGNQPQHF. The chain carries TRBV7-9 and TRBJ1-5; perhaps TRBD1 as D (6 bases). With 5 bases removed from V and 4 bases from J, the gap between germline ends came to 9 bases. This CDR3 has 13 amino acids. In germline, CDR1 is SEHNR, CDR2 FQNEAQ (reference sequence). The entire variable domain, with the rest obtained from reference TRBV7-9 and TRBJ1-5, is as follows: DTGVSQNPRHKITKRGQNVTFRCDPISEHNRLYWYRQTLGQGPEFLTYFQNEAQLEKSRLLSDRFSAERPKGSFSTLEIQRTEQGDSAMYLCASSPQGNQPQHFGDGTRLSIL.

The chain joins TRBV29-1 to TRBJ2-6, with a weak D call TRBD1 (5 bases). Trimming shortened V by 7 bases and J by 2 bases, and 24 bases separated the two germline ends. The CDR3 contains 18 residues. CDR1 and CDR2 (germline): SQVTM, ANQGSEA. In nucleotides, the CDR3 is TGCAGCGCGTATCTGTTGGACAAATCATCAACTGGGGCCAACGTCCTGACTTTC. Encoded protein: CSAYLLDKSSTGANVLTF.

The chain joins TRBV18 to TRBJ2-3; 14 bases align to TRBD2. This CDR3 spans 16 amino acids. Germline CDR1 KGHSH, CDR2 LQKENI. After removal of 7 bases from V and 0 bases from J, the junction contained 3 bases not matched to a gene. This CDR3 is CASFGLAGGSTDTQYF. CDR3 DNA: TGTGCCAGCTTTGGACTAGCGGGAGGCAGCACAGATACGCAGTATTTT.

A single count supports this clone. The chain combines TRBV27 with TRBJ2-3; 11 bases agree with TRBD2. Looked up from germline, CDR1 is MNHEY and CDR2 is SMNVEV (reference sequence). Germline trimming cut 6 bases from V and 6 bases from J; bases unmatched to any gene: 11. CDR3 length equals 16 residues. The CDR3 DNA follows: TGTGCCAGCAGCTCATTCACTAGCGGGAGTAGGGATACGCAGTATTTT. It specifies CASSSFTSGSRDTQYF.

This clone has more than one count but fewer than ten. The CDR3 is CASSQSPSTDTQYF. CDR3 DNA sequence: TGTGCCAGCAGCCAGTCCCCTAGCACAGATACGCAGTATTTT. This chain joins TRBV9 and TRBJ2-3, with unresolved D. The ends were cut back, 4 bases at V and 0 bases at J, with 9 bases in the middle. The CDR3 is 14 amino acids. Looked up from germline, CDR1 is SGDLS and CDR2 is YYNGEE.

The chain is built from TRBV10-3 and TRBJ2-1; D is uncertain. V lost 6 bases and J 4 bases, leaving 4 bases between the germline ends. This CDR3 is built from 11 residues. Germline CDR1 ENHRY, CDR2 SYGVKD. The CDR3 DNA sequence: TGTGCCATCAGCTATTACAATGAGCAGTTCTTC. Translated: CAISYYNEQFF.

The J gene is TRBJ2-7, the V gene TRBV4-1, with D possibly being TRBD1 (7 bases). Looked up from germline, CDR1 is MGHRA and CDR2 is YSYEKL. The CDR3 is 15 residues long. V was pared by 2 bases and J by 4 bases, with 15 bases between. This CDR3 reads CASSQPGGGGYEQYF. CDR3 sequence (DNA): TGCGCCAGCAGCCAACCTGGAGGGGGCGGATACGAGCAGTACTTC.

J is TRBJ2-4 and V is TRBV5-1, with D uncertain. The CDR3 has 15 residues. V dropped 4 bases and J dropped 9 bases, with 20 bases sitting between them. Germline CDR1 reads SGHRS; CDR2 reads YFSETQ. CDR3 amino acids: CASSPDMDRLGIQYF. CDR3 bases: TGCGCCAGCAGCCCCGACATGGATCGCTTAGGCATTCAGTACTTC. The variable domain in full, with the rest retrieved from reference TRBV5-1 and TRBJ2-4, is KAGVTQTPRYLIKTRGQQVTLSCSPISGHRSVSWYQQTPGQGLQFLFEYFSETQRNKGNFPGRFSGRQFSNSRSEMNVSTLELGDSALYLCASSPDMDRLGIQYFGAGTRLSVL.

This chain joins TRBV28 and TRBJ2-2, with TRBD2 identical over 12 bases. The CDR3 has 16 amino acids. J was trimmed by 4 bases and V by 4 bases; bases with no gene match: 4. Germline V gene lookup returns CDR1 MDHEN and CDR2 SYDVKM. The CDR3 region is CASSWASGRVTGELFF. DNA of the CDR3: TGTGCCAGCAGTTGGGCTAGCGGGAGGGTCACCGGGGAGCTGTTTTTT.

The CDR3 DNA is TGTGCCAGCAGCTGGGGGGTAGACACTGAAGCTTTCTTT. Protein product: CASSWGVDTEAFF. The V gene is TRBV7-9, the J gene TRBJ1-1; possible D gene TRBD1, 5 bases. Trimming cost V 4 bases and J 3 bases, with 9 bases left between them. Germline CDR1 SEHNR, CDR2 FQNEAQ (reference sequence). This CDR3 spans 13 amino acids.

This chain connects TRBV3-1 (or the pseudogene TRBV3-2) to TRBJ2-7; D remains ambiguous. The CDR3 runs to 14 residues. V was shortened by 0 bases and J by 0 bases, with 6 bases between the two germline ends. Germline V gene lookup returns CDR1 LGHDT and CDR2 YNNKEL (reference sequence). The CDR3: CASSQDTVSYEQYF. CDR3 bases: TGTGCCAGCAGCCAAGATACGGTCTCCTACGAGCAGTACTTC.